Sequencing of this TCR beta chain was carried out in a study of OX40 agonist ivuxolimab in advanced cancers. Findings and limits, study-wide: Relative to CD4+, CD8+ T cells held more expanded clones on average.

This clone was picked up a small number of times. The antigen is unknown. Germline lookup yields CDR1 MGHRA and CDR2 YSYEKL. The CDR3 runs 16 residues. The V and J ends lost 4 bases and 6 bases respectively, with 19 bases between them. Assay used: immunoSEQ multiplex PCR; TCRdb lists only in-frame clones, some missing. This table has about 150,000 clones, 94% appearing once. The chain combines TRBV4-1 with TRBJ2-4, with a weak D call TRBD1 (6 bases). Material: CD4+ or CD8+ T cells sorted from blood, obtained in a trial of the OX40 agonist ivuxolimab. This TCR was sampled from an adult with an advanced solid tumor such as melanoma, head and neck, liver or kidney cancer. The CDR3 is CASSPEWDTLRNIQYF. CDR3 in DNA: TGCGCCAGCAGCCCGGAGTGGGACACCCTGCGAAACATTCAGTACTTC.